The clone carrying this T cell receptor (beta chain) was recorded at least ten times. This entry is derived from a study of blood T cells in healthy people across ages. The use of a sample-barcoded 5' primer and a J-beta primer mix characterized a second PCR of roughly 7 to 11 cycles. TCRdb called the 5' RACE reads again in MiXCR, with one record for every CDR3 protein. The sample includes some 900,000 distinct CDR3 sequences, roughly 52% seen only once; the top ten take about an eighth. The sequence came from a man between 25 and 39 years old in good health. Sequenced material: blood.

CDR3: CSARDVTGGAKNIQYF. The CDR3 DNA follows: TGCAGTGCTAGAGATGTGACAGGGGGAGCCAAAAACATTCAGTACTTC. The chain has TRBV20-1 and TRBJ2-4; 9 bases fit TRBD1. This CDR3 has 16 residues. J lost 0 bases, V lost 0 bases, and 3 bases had no gene match. Per the germline V gene, CDR1 is DFQATT and CDR2 is SNEGSKA (reference sequence).